Sequencing of this T cell receptor (beta chain) was carried out in a study of vaccination effects on CD4 cells after COVID-19 (dated by TCRdb to between 2021 and 2022). About the study as a whole: Post-vaccine samples across the study were collected a median of 72 days after the second dose, with a range of 14 to 241. SARS-CoV-2 spike-specific CD4+ TCR repertoires from before and after mRNA vaccination were compared in COVID-19 convalescent patients and in infection-naive vaccine recipients. Cultures from other donors in the study were sequenced using the Oncomine TCR Beta short-read assay on an Illumina iSeq 100. Altogether, roughly 10 COVID-19 convalescent patients and a few SARS-CoV-2-naive healthy vaccine recipients made up the full study.

To identify antigen-specific CD4+ T cell clonotypes by their expansion, the ViraFEST assay first stimulated PBMC with viral peptide pools and then applied TCR sequencing. After around 10 days of culture, CD4+ T cells were isolated with the EasySep CD4+ T cell isolation kit. Each participant received two doses of an mRNA SARS-CoV-2 vaccine, either BNT162b2 or mRNA-1273. Negative nucleocapsid antibody results before and after vaccination confirmed that the healthy vaccine recipients had no prior SARS-CoV-2 infection. Approximately 2.1 million PBMC per well were cultured in IMDM with 5% human AB serum, 7.5 to 10 IU/ml IL-2 and gentamicin, plus 10 ug/ml peptides. On days 3 and 7, half of the culture medium was replaced with fresh IL-2-containing medium. Unless noted otherwise, every peptide stimulation condition was grown in triplicate wells. Using Ficoll-Paque Plus gradient centrifugation, PBMC were separated from whole blood and then either used fresh or cryopreserved at -140C. Overlapping peptide pools spanned the spike proteins of SARS-CoV-2 and the common cold coronaviruses HCoV-NL63, HCoV-OC43 and HCoV-229E. Genomic DNA was extracted from cultured CD4+ T cells with the QIAamp micro DNA kit.

CDR1 and CDR2 were assigned from the germline V gene as MNHEY and SVGAGI. Including cysteine and phenylalanine, the CDR3 has 15 amino acids. CDR3 DNA is the only sequence kept; it has 45 bases, read in frame from the first base. The germline V and J ends show losses of 7 bases and 10 bases respectively, and no gene match explains 16 bases of the junction. The investigation overall reported the following: At late post-vaccination timepoints, both infection-induced and vaccine-induced clones showed marked clonal contraction, consistent with waning T cell responses. In healthy vaccine recipients, vaccine-induced clones were almost all SARS-CoV-2 mono-reactive, with only 1 of 255 cross-reactive with common cold coronaviruses. Only a small number of convalescent patients were included, and no early post-infection timepoints were available, which limited the study.

Points on this clone: Its antigen remains undetermined. No clone much larger than this one lies a single base away; base qualities are absent.

The library was prepared using the immunoSEQ multiplex PCR assay. DNA from the CD4+ T cells that had been cultured and isolated underwent TCR beta CDR3 sequencing. The original pipeline was this. Non-productive TCR sequences were removed and reads were trimmed to the CDR3 region, keeping CDR3s of at least 7 amino acids. Antigen-specific clonotypes were identified with the MANAFEST web app by comparing expansion in peptide wells against reference cultures. Positive clones required FDR<0.05 expansion versus reference and all other wells, odds ratio above 5, and frequency above 0.1% in two replicate wells. A clonotype was defined as cross-reactive if the clonotype was significantly expanded both in SARS-CoV-2 spike wells and in at least one common cold coronavirus spike condition. CDR3 similarity was assessed by Levenshtein distance with the stringdist R package, and unrooted trees were built with ape in R 3.6.1. This immuneACCESS table, as held by TCRdb, lists in-frame sequences with V and J called but not all clones. Of the missing ones, under half trace to an unresolved V gene in checked studies; the others have no known cause. V, J and clone size derive from that table, while D and trimming were established from the DNA sequence. The sample yields around 20,000 clones; about 72% were counted once. Around a tenth of the sample is in the top ten clones.

This specimen consisted of CD4+ T cells from PBMCs cultured with HCoV-229E spike peptides, obtained after COVID-19 vaccination. The sample's cell subset or site label, in plain terms: HCoV-229E spike overlapping peptide pool stimulation. This chain joins TRBV6-5 to TRBJ2-3, and 8 bases in between align with TRBD1. The receptor's source is a human donor who received a COVID-19 vaccine. Here is the DNA: TGTGCCAGCACCCTCGGGACAGGACGTTTAACGGCGCAGTATTTT. It encodes CASTLGTGRLTAQYF.